A selection of T cell receptor beta chains follows, all from one sample in a study of response to subunit inactivated influenza vaccine. In TCRdb, the RT-PCR reads were re-called with MiXCR into one record per CDR3 protein. This sample yields 150,000 to 200,000 distinct CDR3 sequences, of which approximately 12% are seen a single time; approximately 30% belongs to the top ten. The sample was also reused in another study, on T cells expressing NK-cell markers.

The sequenced sample was CD8+ T cells sorted from PBMCs, obtained 12 days after vaccination. The receptors shown here come from a man between 50 and 59 years old who received an inactivated influenza vaccine. Each CDR3 is given with its conserved first and last residue. The order of the fields is V gene, J gene, clone size, CDR3 protein. Part of the rows lack a size; the others show once, few, many or a class for expanded clones.

TRBV4-3,TRBJ2-1,few,CASSQEERANNEQFF
TRBV28,TRBJ2-3,.,CASQERGGVSDTQYF
TRBV24-1,TRBJ2-1,.,CATSERVGLAGGAYNEQFF
TRBV28,TRBJ2-7,few,CASTIGQGTSEQYF
TRBV29-1,TRBJ2-7,.,CSVESGEFYEQYF
TRBV4-3,TRBJ2-3,few,CASSLSPGDTQYF
TRBV4-1,TRBJ1-5,.,CASSLRVSGTGEQPQHF
TRBV4-3,TRBJ1-4,.,CASSQDRADEKLFF
TRBV2,TRBJ1-1,many,CASSPRWVNTEAFF
TRBV12-3/TRBV12-4,TRBJ1-5,few,CASSYQVRNQPQHF
TRBV12-3/TRBV12-4,TRBJ2-5,.,CASREGRETQYF
TRBV13,TRBJ2-7,many,CASSYGTSGGYEQYF
TRBV6-2/TRBV6-3,TRBJ2-7,few,CASRATSGWYDEQYF
TRBV7-9,TRBJ2-7,many,CASSGARSPYEQYF
TRBV7-2,TRBJ1-2,few,CASSSYPGQLNYGYTF
TRBV6-1,TRBJ2-7,many,CASSQGSTSDEQYF
TRBV13,TRBJ2-5,few,CASSLGRADQETQYF
TRBV9,TRBJ2-1,once,CASSRGSQGHYNEQFF
TRBV20-1,TRBJ2-2,many,CSARALKLDTGELFF
TRBV10-3,TRBJ2-1,.,CAIGEASAKSYNEQFF
TRBV19,TRBJ2-7,.,CASSPSGSYEQYF
TRBV12-3/TRBV12-4,TRBJ2-1,many,CASSLITLEQFF
TRBV7-6,TRBJ2-3,few,CASSFGTGLFTDTQYF
TRBV5-5,TRBJ1-3,.,CASSLVGFGNTIYF
TRBV6-2/TRBV6-3,TRBJ2-3,few,CASRSGDTQYF
TRBV28,TRBJ2-7,.,CASSWGTGDEQYF
TRBV28,TRBJ2-2,few,CASSLPQGAGELFF
TRBV7-9,TRBJ2-3,.,CASSFQGGTDDTQYF
TRBV7-9,TRBJ2-5,few,CASSPLLDRGRETQYF
TRBV12-3/TRBV12-4,TRBJ2-3,many,CASSLGLASTDTQYF
TRBV7-6,TRBJ2-2,.,CASGLPGEPGELFF
TRBV7-9,TRBJ2-3,many,CASGPWAGSTDTQYF
TRBV14,TRBJ2-6,.,CASSQVGPGANVLTF
TRBV12-3/TRBV12-4,TRBJ1-4,.,CASSLYHRGLGEKLFF
TRBV2,TRBJ2-2,.,CASFRHTGELFF
TRBV20-1,TRBJ2-7,.,CSARDLRGVDHEQYF
TRBV30,TRBJ1-2,.,CAWTDTYGYTF